This TCR beta chain comes out of a study of cytomegalovirus exposure and HLA in healthy donors. 60 Vbeta and 13 Jbeta primers were used in PCR. Libraries were prepared by immunoSEQ multiplex PCR; TCRdb keeps only in-frame clonotypes and omits some of them. There are 150,000 to 200,000 clones in the sample; about four fifths occur only once, and roughly 1.4% lies in the top ten. V gave up 1 base and J gave up 4 bases; unmatched junction bases: 7. The CDR3 covers 17 residues. In germline, CDR1 is SGHVS, CDR2 FQNEAQ. This sequence joins TRBV7-8 and TRBJ2-3, with 11 positions matching TRBD2. The sequence was obtained from a woman aged 50 to 60 in good health and CMV-seronegative. The sample comprised PBMCs. The CDR3, as DNA: TGTGCCAGCAGCTTAGTTCGGCTAGCGGGAGGAGCAGATACGCAGTATTTT. It specifies CASSLVRLAGGADTQYF.